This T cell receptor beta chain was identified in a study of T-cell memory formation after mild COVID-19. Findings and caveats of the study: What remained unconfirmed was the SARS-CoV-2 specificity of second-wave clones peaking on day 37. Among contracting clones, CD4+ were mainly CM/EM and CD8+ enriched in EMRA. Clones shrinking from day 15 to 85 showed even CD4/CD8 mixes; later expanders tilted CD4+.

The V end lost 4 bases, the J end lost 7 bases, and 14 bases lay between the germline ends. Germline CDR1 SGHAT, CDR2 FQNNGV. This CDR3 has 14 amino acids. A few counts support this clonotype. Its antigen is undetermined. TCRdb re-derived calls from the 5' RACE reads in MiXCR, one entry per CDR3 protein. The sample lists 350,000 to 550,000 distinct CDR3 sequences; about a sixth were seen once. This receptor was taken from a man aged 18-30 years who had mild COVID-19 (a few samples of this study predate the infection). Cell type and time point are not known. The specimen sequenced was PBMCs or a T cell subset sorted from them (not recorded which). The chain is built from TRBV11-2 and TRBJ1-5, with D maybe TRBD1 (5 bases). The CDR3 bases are TGTGCCAGCAGCTCCTCAGGGTACCGGCAGCCCCAGCATTTT. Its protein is CASSSSGYRQPQHF.